The source of this T cell receptor beta chain is a study of CD8 T cells in Susac syndrome. Trimming removed 4 bases from V and 0 bases from J, with 19 bases in between. The CDR3 totals 18 residues. Germline CDR1 reads LNHDA; CDR2 reads SQIVND (reference sequence). Reverse transcription used roughly 0.45 to 1 ug RNA and random hexamers. The amplification used immunoSEQ multiplex PCR on TCR beta CDR3; it spanned 54 Vbeta and 13 Jbeta. TCRdb reprocessed the immunoSEQ multiplex PCR reads via MiXCR and lists one record per CDR3 protein. The sample contains approximately 300,000 distinct CDR3 sequences, 75% to 85% of which appear only once. From blood CD8+ and CD4+ T cells, TCR beta sequences were generated.

This TCR derives from a human donor with multiple sclerosis. Sequenced material: CD8+ T cells from PBMCs. The chain is built from TRBV19 and TRBJ2-1; D might be TRBD1 or TRBD2, each matching 6 bases. CDR3 protein: CASSRESGGFSSYNEQFF. In DNA form, the CDR3 reads TGTGCCAGTAGTAGAGAGTCCGGGGGCTTTAGCTCCTACAATGAGCAGTTCTTC.